This T cell receptor beta chain was sequenced for a study of CD8 T cells in Susac syndrome. Bulk CD8+ and CD4+ cells came from magnetic negative isolation; CD8+ TEMRA by FACS. When the RNA was reverse transcribed, random hexamers were used with an input of 0.5 to 1 ug. immunoSEQ multiplex PCR amplified TCR beta CDR3 across 54 Vbeta, 13 Jbeta. MiXCR was run by TCRdb on the immunoSEQ multiplex PCR reads, yielding one entry per CDR3 protein. The sample shows 80,000 to 95,000 distinct CDR3 sequences, about 94% of them seen only once. This sequence was found in a human donor with Susac syndrome. Sequencing was carried out using CD8+ T cells from PBMCs.

CDR3 in DNA: TGTGCCAGCAGTTCTCTTATCGGTGAGCAGTTCTTC. Amino acid sequence: CASSSLIGEQFF. This rearrangement joins TRBV7-9 to TRBJ2-1; D not certain. The CDR3 consists of 12 residues. Trimming pared 6 bases from V and 9 bases from J, leaving 12 bases between. Looked up from germline, CDR1 is SEHNR and CDR2 is FQNEAQ (reference sequence).